This entry lists 27 T cell receptor beta chains sequenced from one sample in a study of PD-L1 blockade in urothelial cancer. Time point described: peripheral blood 6 weeks after treatment start. Some clones are missing from TCRdb's copy, which holds only in-frame ones; the method was immunoSEQ multiplex PCR. This table has 100,000 to 150,000 clones, around 86% appearing once. Sequenced here: PBMCs, sampled around atezolizumab (anti-PD-L1) treatment. These receptors were obtained from a man aged 50-60 years with urothelial cancer.

The chain couples TRBV30 to TRBJ1-2; the D is unclear. This CDR3 comprises 13 residues. V was pared by 2 bases and J by 5 bases, with 12 bases between. CDR1 is GTSNPN, CDR2 SVGIG, per germline (reference sequence). CDR3 loop: CAWSPGTWYGYTF. CDR3 sequence (DNA): TGTGCCTGGAGTCCGGGTACTTGGTATGGCTACACCTTC.

The gene calls are TRBV28 and TRBJ2-5; 12 bases fit TRBD1. The CDR3 sequence is 16 residues long. Unmatched junction bases numbered 7, after V lost 3 bases and J lost 5 bases. Germline CDR1 and CDR2: MDHEN and SYDVKM. The chain's CDR3 is CASSFLGTGGSETQYF. In DNA, the CDR3 is TGTGCCAGCAGTTTTCTCGGGACAGGGGGCAGTGAGACCCAGTACTTC.

The V and J genes are TRBV6-5 and TRBJ1-5; D unresolved. This CDR3 has 13 residues. Trimming shortened V by 1 base and J by 4 bases, and 5 bases separated the two germline ends. Looked up from germline, CDR1 is MNHEY and CDR2 is SVGAGI. The CDR3, as DNA: TGTGCCAGCAGTTACTACAAAAATCAGCCCCAGCATTTT. Its protein product is CASSYYKNQPQHF.

This chain joins TRBV2 and TRBJ2-7, with 7 bases aligning to TRBD1. Germline loops: CDR1 SNHLY, CDR2 FYNNEI. This CDR3 is 13 amino acids long. Trimming at V came to 8 bases and at J to 5 bases, leaving 9 bases not matched to a gene. As DNA, the CDR3 is TGTGCCAGCGTCGGACAGGTAGTCCACGAGCAGTACTTC. Amino acid sequence: CASVGQVVHEQYF.

The chain recombines TRBV30 with TRBJ1-5; D ambiguous. The CDR3 is made up of 13 amino acids. The germline gives CDR1 GTSNPN, CDR2 SVGIG (reference sequence). V gave up 1 base and J gave up 7 bases, with 11 bases separating them. The CDR3, as DNA: TGTGCCTGGAGTGCGTTCAGTGGCCAGCCCCAGCATTTT. This encodes CAWSAFSGQPQHF. Full variable domain (rest looked up from reference TRBV30 and TRBJ1-5): SQTIHQWPATLVQPVGSPLSLECTVEGTSNPNLYWYRQAAGRGLQLLFYSVGIGQISSEVPQNLSASRPQDRQFILSSKKLLLSDSGFYLCAWSAFSGQPQHFGDGTRLSIL.

The chain employs TRBV27 and TRBJ2-2; 10 nucleotides align to TRBD2. J lost 5 bases, V lost 6 bases, and 9 bases had no gene match. The germline V gene has CDR1 MNHEY and CDR2 SMNVEV (reference sequence). The CDR3 loop spans 16 amino acids. The CDR3 DNA follows: TGTGCCAGCAGCCGGGCCGGGACTAGCGAGACCGGGGAGCTGTTTTTT. Translated, it gives CASSRAGTSETGELFF.

This chain links TRBV6-5 with TRBJ1-4, with D possibly matching TRBD1 (5 bases). Trimming stripped 8 bases from V and 4 bases from J, with 11 bases between. Germline-derived CDR1 and CDR2 are MNHEY and SVGAGI. The CDR3 has 13 residues. In DNA form, the CDR3 reads TGTGCCAGCCTAAGGGGCGATAATGAAAAACTGTTTTTT. It codes for CASLRGDNEKLFF.

The rearrangement uses TRBV19 and TRBJ2-7; the D gene is possibly TRBD1 (6 bases). The germline V gene has CDR1 LNHDA and CDR2 SQIVND (reference sequence). This CDR3 is 15 amino acids long. Trimming stripped 5 bases from V and 0 bases from J, with 14 bases between. The CDR3 loop is CASSGTDSSSYEQYF. In DNA, the CDR3 is TGTGCCAGTAGTGGGACGGACAGCAGCTCCTACGAGCAGTACTTC. The full variable domain, completed using reference TRBV19 and TRBJ2-7, is DGGITQSPKYLFRKEGQNVTLSCEQNLNHDAMYWYRQDPGQGLRLIYYSQIVNDFQKGDIAEGYSVSREKKESFPLTVTSAQKNPTAFYLCASSGTDSSSYEQYFGPGTRLTVT.

The genes are TRBV5-1 and TRBJ2-1; D perhaps matches TRBD2 (6 bases). Germline V gene lookup returns CDR1 SGHRS and CDR2 YFSETQ. This CDR3 contains 15 residues. The germline V and J ends were trimmed by 2 bases and 2 bases, with 11 bases remaining between them. This CDR3 is CASSLGSGTYNEQFF. CDR3 nucleotides: TGCGCCAGCAGCTTAGGTAGCGGAACCTACAATGAGCAGTTCTTC.

The chain uses TRBV30 and TRBJ1-6; no clear D gene. Germline V gives CDR1 GTSNPN, CDR2 SVGIG (reference sequence). V was shortened by 3 bases and J by 6 bases, with 15 bases between the two germline ends. The CDR3 is 15 residues long. CDR3 nucleotides: TGTGCCTGGAGGGGATTACCGGGATCTAATTCACCCCTCCACTTT. Its protein is CAWRGLPGSNSPLHF. Supplemented by reference TRBV30 and TRBJ1-6, the full variable domain reads SQTIHQWPATLVQPVGSPLSLECTVEGTSNPNLYWYRQAAGRGLQLLFYSVGIGQISSEVPQNLSASRPQDRQFILSSKKLLLSDSGFYLCAWRGLPGSNSPLHFGNGTRLTVT.

Here the CDR3 DNA reads TGTGCCTGTAGCGGGAAGGGATACGAGCAGTACTTC. Translating gives CACSGKGYEQYF. This chain connects TRBV30 to TRBJ2-7; TRBD2 matches 8 bases. The CDR3 spans 12 residues. From germline, CDR1 is GTSNPN and CDR2 SVGIG (reference sequence). The trim removed 6 bases at V and 4 bases at J, leaving 5 bases unmatched.

The genes are TRBV28 and TRBJ2-5; tentatively, D is TRBD2 (6 bases). In germline, CDR1 is MDHEN, CDR2 SYDVKM. The V gene lost 5 bases and the J gene lost 4 bases, with 14 bases spanning the gap. The CDR3 contains 14 residues. CDR3 amino acids: CASSRDSPAETQYF. In nucleotides, the CDR3 is TGTGCCAGCAGTCGGGACTCCCCCGCAGAGACCCAGTACTTC.

The chain recombines TRBV28 with TRBJ1-2, with D possibly TRBD1 on 5 matching bases. The CDR3 contains 15 residues. The germline V gene has CDR1 MDHEN and CDR2 SYDVKM. Deletions cut 3 bases from V and 7 bases from J, with 18 bases between. CDR3 sequence: CASSLPGPAGGGYTF. The CDR3 nucleotides read TGTGCCAGCAGTTTGCCAGGGCCGGCGGGGGGTGGCTACACCTTC.

As for this clone: This sample also contains other DNA sequences that code for the same CDR3. The chain carries TRBV30 and TRBJ2-1, with 14 bases lining up with TRBD2. This CDR3 region has 14 residues. From germline, CDR1 is GTSNPN and CDR2 SVGIG (reference sequence). V lost 5 bases, J lost 6 bases, and 3 bases stayed unmatched. The CDR3 DNA is TGTGCCTGGGGACTAGCGGGGGGTCTCAATGAGCAGTTCTTC. Protein: CAWGLAGGLNEQFF.

The rearrangement uses TRBV6-1 and TRBJ1-5; 7 bases match TRBD1. CDR1 and CDR2 from the germline V gene are MNHNS and SASEGT. This CDR3 has 15 amino acids. With V trimmed by 4 bases and J by 5 bases, 8 bases remained unmatched. CDR3 residues: CASSGQGVLDQPQHF. The CDR3 DNA reads TGTGCCAGCAGTGGACAGGGCGTACTAGATCAGCCCCAGCATTTT.

The chain links TRBV5-1 to TRBJ2-1; 7 bases fit TRBD2. This CDR3 is built from 14 residues. Germline trimming cut 0 bases from V and 7 bases from J; bases unmatched to any gene: 4. CDR1 SGHRS and CDR2 YFSETQ come from the germline V gene. The CDR3 is CASSLGREGNEQFF. Here the CDR3 DNA reads TGCGCCAGCAGCTTGGGCAGGGAGGGGAATGAGCAGTTCTTC.

The sample holds one count of this clone. The V call is TRBV28, the J call TRBJ1-1; a weak D match, TRBD1 (5 bases). In germline, CDR1 is MDHEN, CDR2 SYDVKM. V gave up 6 bases and J gave up 0 bases, with 11 bases separating them. The CDR3 loop spans 14 amino acids. This chain's CDR3 is CASRLQDMNTEAFF. The CDR3 DNA reads as TGTGCCAGCAGGCTACAGGATATGAACACTGAAGCTTTCTTT. Combining the CDR3 with reference TRBV28 and TRBJ1-1 gives the whole variable domain DVKVTQSSRYLVKRTGEKVFLECVQDMDHENMFWYRQDPGLGLRLIYFSYDVKMKEKGDIPEGYSVSREKKERFSLILESASTNQTSMYLCASRLQDMNTEAFFGQGTRLTVV.

The rearrangement links TRBV4-1 to TRBJ2-4; 8 positions match TRBD1. After removal of 3 bases from V and 0 bases from J, the junction contained 13 bases not matched to a gene. This CDR3 region has 19 residues. The germline gives CDR1 MGHRA, CDR2 YSYEKL. The CDR3 DNA is TGCGCCAGCAGCCACAAGACCCTTGAGACAGGGGTAGCCAAAAACATTCAGTACTTC. Its translation is CASSHKTLETGVAKNIQYF.

This clone was picked up a small number of times. This sequence joins TRBV28 and TRBJ1-2, with 9 nucleotides matching TRBD1. Germline assignment: CDR1 MDHEN and CDR2 SYDVKM. CDR3 length equals 14 residues. The ends lost 3 bases at V and 3 bases at J; junction bases unmatched: 2. The CDR3 protein is CASSLDRGDYGYTF. Written as DNA, the CDR3 is TGTGCCAGCAGTTTGGACAGGGGAGACTATGGCTACACCTTC.

This clone was detected once. This chain's CDR3 is CASSPGTANEKLFF. The DNA of the CDR3 is TGTGCCAGTAGCCCCGGGACAGCTAATGAAAAACTGTTTTTT. V gene TRBV19 combines with J gene TRBJ1-4, with 7 bases fitting TRBD1. CDR3 length: 14 amino acids. Germline V lookup: CDR1 LNHDA, CDR2 SQIVND (reference sequence). J lost 3 bases, V lost 6 bases, and 4 bases had no gene match.

CDR3 sequence (DNA): TGTGCCAGTGAACTAGCGGGAACCTACAATGAGCAGTTCTTC. Amino acids: CASELAGTYNEQFF. V is TRBV6-1 and J is TRBJ2-1; TRBD2 agrees at 10 bases. This CDR3 spans 14 amino acids. V shed 9 bases, J shed 2 bases, and the junction held 4 bases outside the gene matches. CDR1 MNHNS and CDR2 SASEGT come from the germline V gene.

The chain is built from TRBV28 and TRBJ2-5; TRBD2 agrees at 7 bases. The V gene's germline CDR1 is MDHEN and CDR2 SYDVKM. Trimming took 6 bases from V and 1 from J; bases not matched to a gene: 8. This CDR3 contains 15 residues. This CDR3 reads CASRGPASGQETQYF. The CDR3, as DNA: TGTGCCAGCAGGGGGCCGGCTAGCGGCCAAGAGACCCAGTACTTC.

V is TRBV7-9 and J is TRBJ2-3; 7 bases align to TRBD2. The germline V gene has CDR1 SEHNR and CDR2 FQNEAQ (reference sequence). The V gene end was trimmed by 5 bases and the J gene end by 2 bases; junction bases not matched to a gene: 4. The CDR3 runs to 14 residues. CDR3 bases: TGTGCCAGCAGCCCCGGGACTAACACAGATACGCAGTATTTT. It specifies CASSPGTNTDTQYF.

The V gene is TRBV6-6, the J gene TRBJ1-1; TRBD1 matches at 8 bases. CDR3 length: 14 amino acids. The germline V gene encodes CDR1 MNHNY and CDR2 SVGAGI (reference sequence). V gave up 2 bases and J gave up 6 bases; unmatched junction bases: 5. The CDR3 DNA reads TGTGCCAGCAGTTACGGACAGGGAGGGCCTGAAGCTTTCTTT. Protein: CASSYGQGGPEAFF.

The chain employs TRBV7-9 and TRBJ2-7, with a possible D match to TRBD1 (5 bases). The CDR3 has 16 residues. CDR1 and CDR2 (germline): SEHNR, FQNEAQ (reference sequence). Trimming stripped 0 bases from V and 4 bases from J, with 16 bases between. CDR3 coding DNA: TGTGCCAGCAGCTTAGCCCAGGGTGGGGCTTTATACGAGCAGTACTTC. Its protein product is CASSLAQGGALYEQYF.

V is TRBV28 and J is TRBJ1-5; D gene ambiguous. This CDR3 has 15 amino acids. The germline V gene encodes CDR1 MDHEN and CDR2 SYDVKM. Trimming cost V 5 bases and J 2 bases, with 13 bases left between them. This chain's CDR3 is CASSPPQVRNQPQHF. As DNA, the CDR3 is TGTGCCAGCAGTCCCCCCCAGGTGCGCAATCAGCCCCAGCATTTT.

The V call is TRBV10-2, the J call TRBJ1-1; D uncertain. The germline V and J ends were trimmed by 3 bases and 13 bases, with 15 bases remaining between them. Germline values: CDR1 WSHSY, CDR2 SAAADI. CDR3 size: 12 residues. The CDR3 is CASSEPGRMVFF. The CDR3 DNA sequence: TGCGCCAGCAGTGAACCAGGCAGGATGGTTTTCTTT.